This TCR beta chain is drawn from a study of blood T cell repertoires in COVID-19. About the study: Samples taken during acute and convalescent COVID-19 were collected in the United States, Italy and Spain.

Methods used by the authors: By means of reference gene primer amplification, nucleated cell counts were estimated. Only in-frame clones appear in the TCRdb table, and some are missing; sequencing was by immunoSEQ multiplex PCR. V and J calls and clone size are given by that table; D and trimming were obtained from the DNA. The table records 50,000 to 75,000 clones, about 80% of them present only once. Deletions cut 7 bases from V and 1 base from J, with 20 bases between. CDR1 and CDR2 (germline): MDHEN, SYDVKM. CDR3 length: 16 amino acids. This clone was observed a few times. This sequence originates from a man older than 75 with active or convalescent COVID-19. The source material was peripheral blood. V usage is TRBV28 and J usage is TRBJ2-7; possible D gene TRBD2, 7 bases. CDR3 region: CASIFSSGGPSYEQYF. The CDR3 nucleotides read TGTGCCAGCATCTTTTCATCGGGGGGCCCTTCCTACGAGCAGTACTTC. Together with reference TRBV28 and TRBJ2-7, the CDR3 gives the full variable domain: DVKVTQSSRYLVKRTGEKVFLECVQDMDHENMFWYRQDPGLGLRLIYFSYDVKMKEKGDIPEGYSVSREKKERFSLILESASTNQTSMYLCASIFSSGGPSYEQYFGPGTRLTVT.